The 7 T cell receptor beta chains given below trace back to one sample, sequenced in a study of metastatic and nonmetastatic thyroid tumors. Using MiXCR, TCRdb re-called clones from the PCR reads. Among 18,000 or so clones listed, 30% to 40% were seen once. No patient received treatment before thyroid surgery. Sequenced input: tumor tissue. The receptors were gathered from a female donor with papillary thyroid cancer or a benign thyroid nodule (not recorded which). Some clones in this sample may be carry-over from other donors' samples.

The V call is TRBV5-1, the J call TRBJ1-4; D is ambiguous. The CDR3 contains 16 residues. Germline assignment: CDR1 SGHRS and CDR2 YFSETQ. The V gene lost 0 bases and the J gene lost 7 bases, with 16 bases spanning the gap. CDR3 bases: TGCGCCAGCAGCTTGGGTATCGGGGAATTGATTGAAAAACTGTTTTTT. This gives the protein CASSLGIGELIEKLFF. Full variable domain (outside the CDR3, taken from reference TRBV5-1 and TRBJ1-4): KAGVTQTPRYLIKTRGQQVTLSCSPISGHRSVSWYQQTPGQGLQFLFEYFSETQRNKGNFPGRFSGRQFSNSRSEMNVSTLELGDSALYLCASSLGIGELIEKLFFGSGTQLSVL.

This clone came up a few times. The CDR3 is CATSDTGTGRYGYTF. The DNA of the CDR3 is TGTGCCACCAGTGATACCGGGACAGGGCGCTATGGCTACACCTTC. The V and J genes are TRBV24-1 and TRBJ1-2, with TRBD1 matching over 9 bases. This CDR3 has 15 residues. CDR1 is KGHDR and CDR2 is SFDVKD in the germline V gene. V lost 3 bases to trimming and J lost 4 bases; unmatched junction nucleotides: 5.

This clone has a count of ten or more. This rearrangement joins TRBV7-2 to TRBJ1-4; D gene uncertain. The length of the CDR3 is 15 residues. V lost 4 bases and J lost 5, with 14 bases in between. CDR1 is SGHTA, CDR2 FQGNSA, per germline. The CDR3 protein is CASSSRVLKNEKLFF. The CDR3 DNA reads TGTGCCAGCAGCTCGAGGGTACTGAAAAATGAAAAACTGTTTTTT. The full variable domain, with the rest looked up from reference TRBV7-2 and TRBJ1-4, is GAGVSQSPSNKVTEKGKDVELRCDPISGHTALYWYRQSLGQGLEFLIYFQGNSAPDKSGLPSDRFSAERTGGSVSTLTIQRTQQEDSAVYLCASSSRVLKNEKLFFGSGTQLSVL.

The CDR3: CASSEAGGEQYF. In nucleotides, the CDR3 is TGCGCCAGCAGTGAGGCAGGGGGGGAGCAGTACTTC. This chain links TRBV10-2 with TRBJ2-7; tentatively, D is TRBD1 (7 bases). The V end was cut by 2 bases, the J end by 7 bases, with 9 bases between. Germline CDR1 is WSHSY and CDR2 is SAAADI. The length of the CDR3 is 12 residues.

V usage is TRBV5-1 and J usage is TRBJ1-2; D gene uncertain. Trimming pared 1 base from V and 2 bases from J, leaving 9 bases between. Germline loops: CDR1 SGHRS, CDR2 YFSETQ. The CDR3 runs to 14 residues. As DNA, the CDR3 is TGCGCCAGCAGCTTGAACAGCCAGAACTATGGCTACACCTTC. This translates into CASSLNSQNYGYTF.

Relative to its sample, this clone is medium-sized (0.01 to 0.1%). The V gene is TRBV6-1, the J gene TRBJ1-2, with D possibly being TRBD1 (6 bases). Germline-derived CDR1 and CDR2 are MNHNS and SASEGT. This CDR3 region has 15 residues. Trimming removed 7 bases from V and 2 bases from J, with 17 bases in between. The CDR3 is CASTLLSTGNYGYTF. CDR3 sequence (DNA): TGTGCCAGCACTTTACTTTCGACAGGAAACTATGGCTACACCTTC.

Points on this clone: At one boundary the junction diverges from the germline segment, which might be a read error. This chain links TRBV5-1 with TRBJ2-3; 9 nucleotides agree with TRBD2. The germline V gene encodes CDR1 SGHRS and CDR2 YFSETQ. The CDR3 is 16 amino acids. CDR3 DNA sequence: TGCGCCAGCAACGGGGGACTAGCCCAAAGCACAGATCCGCAGTATTTT. Residues: CASNGGLAQSTDPQYF.